Below are 29 T cell receptor beta chains sequenced from a single sample in a study of cytomegalovirus exposure and HLA in healthy donors. Researchers ran the PCR with 60 Vbeta and 13 Jbeta primers. Some clones are missing from TCRdb's copy, which holds only in-frame ones; the method was immunoSEQ multiplex PCR. The sample contains about 87,000 clones, less than 10% of which appear only once. The material sequenced was PBMCs. These receptors were taken from a man between 45 and 60 years old in good health and CMV-seronegative.

V and J are TRBV19 and TRBJ2-3, with a tentative D call TRBD2 (5 bases). The V gene's germline CDR1 is LNHDA and CDR2 SQIVND (reference sequence). The CDR3 is made up of 13 amino acids. V was pared by 11 bases and J by 1 base, with 13 bases between. For the CDR3, the DNA is TGTGCCTCAGCCGCCGGGGGCACAGATACGCAGTATTTT. It encodes CASAAGGTDTQYF.

This chain joins TRBV6-1 and TRBJ2-4; 11 bases match TRBD2. Germline values: CDR1 MNHNS, CDR2 SASEGT. Trimming cost V 7 bases and J 10 bases; bases outside gene matches: 6. The CDR3 has 13 residues. This chain's CDR3 is CASKGLAEWIQYF. In DNA, the CDR3 is TGTGCCAGCAAGGGACTAGCGGAGTGGATTCAGTACTTC.

In its sample, this clone was seen a few times. The V and J genes are TRBV5-5 and TRBJ1-1, with 8 positions matching TRBD1. The V gene end was trimmed by 3 bases and the J gene end by 0 bases; junction bases not matched to a gene: 7. This CDR3 comprises 16 residues. Germline V gives CDR1 SGHKS, CDR2 YYEKEE (reference sequence). CDR3 amino acids: CASSSSTGAMNTEAFF. CDR3 in DNA: TGTGCCAGCAGCTCTTCGACAGGGGCGATGAACACTGAAGCTTTCTTT.

The chain links TRBV2 to TRBJ1-1; 7 bases match TRBD1. After removal of 3 bases from V and 5 bases from J, the junction contained 9 bases not matched to a gene. This CDR3 has 15 residues. Per the germline V gene, CDR1 is SNHLY and CDR2 is FYNNEI. The CDR3 DNA follows: TGTGCCAGCAGTGATCCCTCGGCAGGGGGTACTGAAGCTTTCTTT. Residues: CASSDPSAGGTEAFF.

The V and J genes are TRBV7-3 and TRBJ2-3; maybe TRBD2 (7 bases). Germline CDR1 reads SGHTA; CDR2 reads FQGTGA. V was pared by 4 bases and J by 6 bases, with 14 bases between. There are 14 residues in the CDR3. The CDR3 loop reads CASSSSGGGDTQYF. CDR3 DNA: TGTGCCAGCAGCTCTAGCGGAGGGGGGGATACGCAGTATTTT.

Only a few counts were recorded for this clone. One end of the junction does not line up with germline, which may come from a read error. The same CDR3 is also encoded by other DNA sequences in this sample. The chain uses TRBV7-6 and TRBJ2-7; D is perhaps TRBD1 (6 bases). Germline values: CDR1 SGHVS, CDR2 FNYEAQ. The CDR3 runs to 15 residues. CDR3 sequence reads: CASSLSPDSSYEQYF. The CDR3 nucleotides are TGCGCCAGCAGCTTATCCCCGGACAGTTCCTACGAGCAGTACTTC. The complete variable domain, with remaining parts taken from reference TRBV7-6 and TRBJ2-7, reads GAGVSQSPRYKVTKRGQDVALRCDPISGHVSLYWYRQALGQGPEFLTYFNYEAQQDKSGLPNDRFSAERPEGSISTLTIQRTEQRDSAMYRCASSLSPDSSYEQYFGPGTRLTVT.

This chain links TRBV27 with TRBJ1-2; 7 bases line up with TRBD1. J lost 1 base, V lost 2 bases, and 4 bases had no gene match. Germline V gives CDR1 MNHEY, CDR2 SMNVEV (reference sequence). The CDR3 consists of 15 residues. CDR3 nucleotide sequence: TGTGCCAGCAGTTTAGAAGGGGGCTTTAACTATGGCTACACCTTC. Protein: CASSLEGGFNYGYTF.

Comments on this clone: A junction end diverges from the germline sequence, so it may reflect a read error. This chain uses TRBV9 with TRBJ1-5, with D hard to call. Germline assignment: CDR1 SGDLS and CDR2 YYNGEE. The CDR3 is 15 amino acids. The CDR3 nucleotides read TGTGCCAGCAGCGTAGAGGCAGGACTAAATCAACCCCAGCATTTT. It yields the protein CASSVEAGLNQPQHF. Complete variable domain (other parts from reference TRBV9 and TRBJ1-5): DSGVTQTPKHLITATGQRVTLRCSPRSGDLSVYWYQQSLDQGLQFLIQYYNGEERAKGNILERFSAQQFPDLHSELNLSSLELGDSALYFCASSVEAGLNQPQHFGDGTRLSIL.

This clone has only a few counts. The chain joins TRBV7-9 to TRBJ2-3, with unresolved D. The CDR3 length is 12 residues. The V end was cut by 3 bases, the J end by 5 bases, with 6 bases between. Germline lookup yields CDR1 SEHNR and CDR2 FQNEAQ (reference sequence). CDR3 protein: CASSFVGDTQYF. The CDR3 DNA follows: TGTGCCAGCAGCTTCGTCGGAGATACGCAGTATTTT.

This clone occurred a few times. The V call is TRBV7-9, the J call TRBJ1-2; D call uncertain. Trimming removed 2 bases at V and 8 bases at J, with 6 bases between. The CDR3 spans 11 residues. Germline V gene lookup returns CDR1 SEHNR and CDR2 FQNEAQ (reference sequence). The DNA for the CDR3 is TGTGCCAGCAGCTTATCGGAGGGCTACACCTTC. It specifies CASSLSEGYTF.

This clone has a handful of counts. The chain uses TRBV30 and TRBJ2-3, with 8 bases lining up with TRBD2. The CDR3 covers 16 residues. V shed 0 bases and J 3 bases; nucleotides not matched to a gene: 8. Per the germline V gene, CDR1 is GTSNPN and CDR2 is SVGIG (reference sequence). This CDR3 reads CAWSVLSGTRTDTQYF. CDR3 bases: TGTGCCTGGAGTGTACTTAGCGGGACCAGGACAGATACGCAGTATTTT.

The chain joins TRBV15 to TRBJ1-6; perhaps TRBD1 as D (6 bases). Trimming removed 1 base from V and 7 bases from J, with 14 bases in between. The CDR3 consists of 16 residues. Germline assignment: CDR1 LNHNV and CDR2 YYDKDF (reference sequence). The CDR3 loop is CATSRGLQGQNSPLHF. The CDR3 nucleotides read TGTGCCACCAGCAGAGGTCTTCAGGGGCAGAATTCACCCCTCCACTTT.

This clone has a handful of counts. The chain recombines TRBV7-2 with TRBJ1-3; a possible D gene is TRBD1 (5 bases). Germline CDR1 and CDR2: SGHTA and FQGNSA. The V end lost 5 bases, the J end lost 3 bases, and 14 bases lay between the germline ends. The CDR3 sequence is 15 residues long. The CDR3 nucleotides read TGTGCCAGCAGCCCAAGGCAGGGTTTTGGAAACACCATATATTTT. This sequence encodes CASSPRQGFGNTIYF.

CDR3 in amino acids: CASSEAVATGAADTQYF. The DNA of the CDR3 is TGTGCCAGCAGTGAAGCCGTAGCGACAGGGGCTGCAGATACGCAGTATTTT. The chain joins TRBV6-1 to TRBJ2-3; 8 bases agree with TRBD1. Germline CDR1 and CDR2: MNHNS and SASEGT. The length of the CDR3 is 17 residues. The J segment lost 4 bases and the V segment lost 0 bases, leaving 9 bases of the junction unmatched.

This clone was observed a few times. The chain couples TRBV6-1 to TRBJ2-2; 7 bases map to TRBD2. The junction had 6 bases not matched to a gene; V was cut back by 2 bases and J by 3 bases. Germline CDR1 and CDR2: MNHNS and SASEGT. The CDR3 contains 16 residues. Written as DNA, the CDR3 is TGTGCCAGCAGTGAACCTAGCGGAACGCACACCGGGGAGCTGTTTTTT. Its protein is CASSEPSGTHTGELFF.

CDR3 nucleotides: TGTGCCAGCAGTTCCGGGACAGGGGGTGGAAACACCATATATTTT. Its protein is CASSSGTGGGNTIYF. This chain joins TRBV5-6 and TRBJ1-3; 11 bases align to TRBD1. Germline CDR1 SGHDT, CDR2 YYEEEE. The CDR3 covers 15 residues. V lost 5 bases and J lost 3; bases outside the gene matches: 4.

The rearrangement links TRBV6-5 to TRBJ1-3; a weak D match, TRBD1 (5 bases). In germline, CDR1 is MNHEY, CDR2 SVGAGI. The CDR3 is made up of 14 amino acids. V lost 4 bases and J lost 2, with 9 bases in between. The CDR3 nucleotides read TGTGCCAGCAGTTGGGCAGGGCCTGGAAACACCATATATTTT. This gives the protein CASSWAGPGNTIYF.

There are a few counts of this clone. Other DNA variants within this sample encode the same CDR3. The genes are TRBV6-1 and TRBJ1-5; 9 bases align to TRBD1. CDR1 is MNHNS and CDR2 is SASEGT in the germline V gene. There are 13 residues in the CDR3. V lost 6 bases and J lost 5; bases outside the gene matches: 2. The CDR3 loop is CASSRQGDQPQHF. CDR3 DNA: TGTGCCAGCAGCAGACAGGGGGATCAGCCCCAGCATTTT.

The chain recombines TRBV6-1 with TRBJ1-5; D perhaps matches TRBD1 (5 bases). CDR1 MNHNS and CDR2 SASEGT come from the germline V gene. The ends were cut back, 0 bases at V and 5 bases at J, with 14 bases in the middle. The CDR3 runs to 16 residues. CDR3 sequence: CASSEALGRGDQPQHF. The CDR3 DNA reads TGTGCCAGCAGTGAAGCCCTAGGACGGGGGGATCAGCCCCAGCATTTT.

This rearrangement joins TRBV14 to TRBJ2-1; 9 bases agree with TRBD2. With V trimmed by 3 bases and J by 5 bases, 11 bases remained unmatched. There are 17 residues in the CDR3. The germline gives CDR1 SGHDN, CDR2 FVKESK. CDR3 sequence (DNA): TGTGCCAGCAGCCATTGGGAAGCGGGAGGTCTTAACAATGAGCAGTTCTTC. It encodes CASSHWEAGGLNNEQFF.

This clone has just a few counts. V is TRBV11-2 and J is TRBJ2-7; 11 positions match TRBD2. J was trimmed by 5 bases and V by 5 bases; bases with no gene match: 8. In germline, CDR1 is SGHAT, CDR2 FQNNGV. CDR3 size: 15 residues. The CDR3, as DNA: TGTGCCAGCAGCCCACAACTAGCGGGAGAGAACGAGCAGTACTTC. It yields the protein CASSPQLAGENEQYF. Full variable domain (remainder filled in from reference TRBV11-2 and TRBJ2-7): EAGVAQSPRYKIIEKRQSVAFWCNPISGHATLYWYQQILGQGPKLLIQFQNNGVVDDSQLPKDRFSAERLKGVDSTLKIQPAKLEDSAVYLCASSPQLAGENEQYFGPGTRLTVT.

The J gene is TRBJ2-2, the V gene TRBV5-5; D possibly corresponds to TRBD2 (5 bases). Germline values: CDR1 SGHKS, CDR2 YYEKEE (reference sequence). The CDR3 is 15 residues long. The V end was cut by 1 base, the J end by 5 bases, with 12 bases between. The CDR3 DNA follows: TGTGCCAGCAGCTTGCGGAGGTACCTAACCGGGGAGCTGTTTTTT. It is translated as CASSLRRYLTGELFF.

The chain joins TRBV5-5 to TRBJ2-3, with a possible D match to TRBD1 (5 bases). The CDR3 sequence is 14 residues long. Germline CDR1 is SGHKS and CDR2 is YYEKEE (reference sequence). V gave up 0 bases and J gave up 1 base, with 6 bases separating them. As DNA, the CDR3 is TGTGCCAGCAGCTTGGACAGGCGCACAGATACGCAGTATTTT. Amino acid sequence: CASSLDRRTDTQYF.

The genes are TRBV5-5 and TRBJ2-5; D gene uncertain. Trimming shortened V by 0 bases and J by 2 bases, and 14 bases separated the two germline ends. The length of the CDR3 is 16 residues. The germline CDR1 and CDR2 sequences are SGHKS and YYEKEE (reference sequence). This chain's CDR3 is CASSLASSVRQETQYF. The DNA for the CDR3 is TGTGCCAGCAGCTTGGCCTCGAGTGTCCGACAAGAGACCCAGTACTTC. The whole variable domain, remainder taken from reference TRBV5-5 and TRBJ2-5, is DAGVTQSPTHLIKTRGQQVTLRCSPISGHKSVSWYQQVLGQGPQFIFQYYEKEERGRGNFPDRFSARQFPNYSSELNVNALLLGDSALYLCASSLASSVRQETQYFGPGTRLLVL.

A few counts support this clone. This sequence joins TRBV9 and TRBJ2-3; D is perhaps TRBD2 (5 bases). This CDR3 contains 16 residues. The germline V gene encodes CDR1 SGDLS and CDR2 YYNGEE. Trimming took 0 bases from V and 2 from J, leaving 13 bases between them. The CDR3, as DNA: TGTGCCAGCAGCGTAGGGGCTAGCAGATACACAGATACGCAGTATTTT. Translating it yields CASSVGASRYTDTQYF.

This chain links TRBV7-9 with TRBJ1-2, with D perhaps TRBD1 (6 bases). Trimming pared 5 bases from V and 2 bases from J, leaving 12 bases between. CDR1 is SEHNR and CDR2 is FQNEAQ in the germline V gene (reference sequence). This CDR3 is 14 amino acids long. The CDR3 nucleotides read TGTGCCAGCAGCCCATGGACAGTCAACTATGGCTACACCTTC. Protein: CASSPWTVNYGYTF.

The V and J genes are TRBV5-4 and TRBJ2-3, with D unresolved. The CDR3 spans 18 residues. Trimming took 4 bases from V and 0 from J, leaving 21 bases between them. Germline CDR1 and CDR2: SGHNT and YYREEE (reference sequence). The CDR3 DNA sequence: TGTGCCAGCAGCCCCGGAATAGCAGTACCTCCTAGCACAGATACGCAGTATTTT. This translates into CASSPGIAVPPSTDTQYF.

This clone was detected many times. The chain uses TRBV2 and TRBJ1-1; 9 bases agree with TRBD1. Trimming at V came to 7 bases and at J to 3 bases, leaving 6 bases not matched to a gene. Germline CDR1 SNHLY, CDR2 FYNNEI. The CDR3 loop spans 14 amino acids. The chain's CDR3 is CASTHRGQHTEAFF. CDR3 nucleotide sequence: TGTGCCAGCACCCACAGGGGGCAACACACTGAAGCTTTCTTT.

This sequence joins TRBV7-2 and TRBJ1-2, with 10 bases matching TRBD1. The V and J ends lost 11 bases and 0 bases, in that order; junction bases with no gene match: 15. Germline-derived CDR1 and CDR2 are SGHTA and FQGNSA. The CDR3 runs 17 residues. The CDR3 DNA reads as TGTGCCGGACAGATGAACGCCGGGACAGGGGCTAACTATGGCTACACCTTC. It is translated as CAGQMNAGTGANYGYTF.